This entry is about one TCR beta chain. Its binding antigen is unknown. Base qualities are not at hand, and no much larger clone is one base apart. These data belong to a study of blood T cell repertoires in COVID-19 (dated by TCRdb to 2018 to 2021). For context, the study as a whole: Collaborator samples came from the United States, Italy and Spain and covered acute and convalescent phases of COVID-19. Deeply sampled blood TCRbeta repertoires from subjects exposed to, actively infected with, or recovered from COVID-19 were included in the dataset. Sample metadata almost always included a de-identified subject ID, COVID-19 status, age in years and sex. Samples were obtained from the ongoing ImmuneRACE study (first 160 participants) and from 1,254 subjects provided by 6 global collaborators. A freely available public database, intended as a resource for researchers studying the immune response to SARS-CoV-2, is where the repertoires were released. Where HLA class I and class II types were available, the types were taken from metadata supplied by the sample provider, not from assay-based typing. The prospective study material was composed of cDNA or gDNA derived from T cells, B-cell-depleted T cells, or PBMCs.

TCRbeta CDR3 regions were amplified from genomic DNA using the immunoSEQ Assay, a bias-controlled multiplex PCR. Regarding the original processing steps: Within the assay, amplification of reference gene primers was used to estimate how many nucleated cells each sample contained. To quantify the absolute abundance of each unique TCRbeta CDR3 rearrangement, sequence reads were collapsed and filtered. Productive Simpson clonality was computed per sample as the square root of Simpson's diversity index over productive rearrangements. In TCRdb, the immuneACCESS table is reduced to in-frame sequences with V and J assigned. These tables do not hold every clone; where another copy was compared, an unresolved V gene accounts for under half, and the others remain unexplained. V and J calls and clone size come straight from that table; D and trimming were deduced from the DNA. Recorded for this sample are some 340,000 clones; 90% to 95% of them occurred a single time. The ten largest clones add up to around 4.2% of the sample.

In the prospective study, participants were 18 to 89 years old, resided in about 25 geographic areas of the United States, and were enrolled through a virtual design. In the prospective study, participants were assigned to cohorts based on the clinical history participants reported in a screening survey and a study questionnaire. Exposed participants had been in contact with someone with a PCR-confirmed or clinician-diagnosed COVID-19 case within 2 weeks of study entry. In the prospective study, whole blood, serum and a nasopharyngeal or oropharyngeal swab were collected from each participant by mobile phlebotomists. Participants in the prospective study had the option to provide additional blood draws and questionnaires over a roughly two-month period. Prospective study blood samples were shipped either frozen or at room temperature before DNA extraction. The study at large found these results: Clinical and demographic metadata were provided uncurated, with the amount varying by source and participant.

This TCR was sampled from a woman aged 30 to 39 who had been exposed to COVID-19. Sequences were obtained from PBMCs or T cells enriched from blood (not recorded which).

The encoded CDR3 is CASSIQGQGPEKLFF. The nucleotide sequence is given as TGTGCCAGTAGTATTCAGGGACAGGGGCCCGAAAAACTGTTTTTT. The sequence links TRBV19 to TRBJ1-4; 10 junctional bases match TRBD1. V trim: 3 bases; J trim: 8 bases; unmatched bases: 6. CDR1 and CDR2, per the germline V gene (reference sequence), are LNHDA and SQIVND. Taken from cysteine to phenylalanine, the CDR3 has 15 residues. The retained sequence is limited to the CDR3, 45 bases, with the frame set at the first base.